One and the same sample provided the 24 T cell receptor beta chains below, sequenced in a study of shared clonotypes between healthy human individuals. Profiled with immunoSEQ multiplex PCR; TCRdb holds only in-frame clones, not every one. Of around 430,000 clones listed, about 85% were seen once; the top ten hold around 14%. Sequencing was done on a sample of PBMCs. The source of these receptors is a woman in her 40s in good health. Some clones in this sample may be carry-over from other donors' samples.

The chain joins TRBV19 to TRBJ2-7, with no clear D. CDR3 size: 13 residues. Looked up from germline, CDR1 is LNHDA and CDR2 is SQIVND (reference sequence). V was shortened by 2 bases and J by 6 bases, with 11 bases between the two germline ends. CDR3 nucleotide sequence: TGTGCCAGTAGTATACAAAGACTGTCCGAGCAGTACTTC. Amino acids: CASSIQRLSEQYF.

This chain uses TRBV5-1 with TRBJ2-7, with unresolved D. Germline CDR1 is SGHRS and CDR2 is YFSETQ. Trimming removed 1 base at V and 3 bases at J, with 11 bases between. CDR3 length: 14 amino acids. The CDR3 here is CASSLTPPNYEQYF. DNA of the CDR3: TGCGCCAGCAGCTTGACACCGCCAAACTACGAGCAGTACTTC.

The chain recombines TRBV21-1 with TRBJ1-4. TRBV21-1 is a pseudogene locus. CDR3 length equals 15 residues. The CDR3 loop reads CASSLRRGWGEKLFF. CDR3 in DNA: TGTGCCAGCAGCCTCCGGAGGGGTTGGGGTGAAAAACTGTTTTTT.

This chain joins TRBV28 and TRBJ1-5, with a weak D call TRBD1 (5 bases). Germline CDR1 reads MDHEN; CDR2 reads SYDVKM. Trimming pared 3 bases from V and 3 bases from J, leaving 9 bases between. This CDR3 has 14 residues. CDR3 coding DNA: TGTGCCAGCAGTTTCTCAGGGAACAATCAGCCCCAGCATTTT. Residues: CASSFSGNNQPQHF.

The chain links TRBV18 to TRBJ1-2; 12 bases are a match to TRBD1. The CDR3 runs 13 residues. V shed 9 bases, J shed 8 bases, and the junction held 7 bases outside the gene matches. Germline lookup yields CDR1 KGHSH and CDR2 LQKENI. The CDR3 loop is CASTGQGAIGYTF. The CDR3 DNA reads TGTGCCAGTACGGGACAGGGGGCTATCGGCTACACCTTC.

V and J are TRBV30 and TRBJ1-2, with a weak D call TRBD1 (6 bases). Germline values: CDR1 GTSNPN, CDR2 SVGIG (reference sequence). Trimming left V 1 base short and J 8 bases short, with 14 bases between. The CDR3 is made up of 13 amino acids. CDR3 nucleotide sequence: TGTGCCTGGAGTGCCCCAGGACAGACCGGCTACACCTTC. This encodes CAWSAPGQTGYTF.

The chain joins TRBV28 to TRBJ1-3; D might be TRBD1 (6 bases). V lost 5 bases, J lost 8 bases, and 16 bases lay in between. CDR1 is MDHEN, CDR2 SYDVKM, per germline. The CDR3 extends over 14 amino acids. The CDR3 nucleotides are TGTGCCAGCAGTAGACCGACAGGAAAGCACACCATATATTTT. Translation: CASSRPTGKHTIYF.

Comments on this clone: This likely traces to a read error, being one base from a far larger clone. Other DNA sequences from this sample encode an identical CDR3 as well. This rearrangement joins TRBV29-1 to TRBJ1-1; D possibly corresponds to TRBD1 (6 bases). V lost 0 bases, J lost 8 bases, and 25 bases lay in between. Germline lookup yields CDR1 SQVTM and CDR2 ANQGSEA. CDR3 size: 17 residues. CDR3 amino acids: CSVEDPNGRGMGTEAFF. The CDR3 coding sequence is TGCAGCGTTGAAGATCCCAACGGGAGGGGGATGGGCACCGAAGCTTTCTTT.

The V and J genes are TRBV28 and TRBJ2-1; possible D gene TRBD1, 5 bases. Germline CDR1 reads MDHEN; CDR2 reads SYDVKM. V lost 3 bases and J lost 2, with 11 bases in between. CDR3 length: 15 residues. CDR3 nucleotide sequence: TGTGCCAGCAGTTTGGGTGGGGCAACCTACAATGAGCAGTTCTTC. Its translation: CASSLGGATYNEQFF.

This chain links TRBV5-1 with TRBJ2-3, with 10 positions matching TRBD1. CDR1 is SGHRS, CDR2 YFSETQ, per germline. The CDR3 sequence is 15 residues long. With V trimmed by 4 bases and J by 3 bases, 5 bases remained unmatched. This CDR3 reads CASSPGTGETDTQYF. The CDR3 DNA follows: TGCGCCAGCAGCCCCGGGACAGGGGAAACAGATACGCAGTATTTT.

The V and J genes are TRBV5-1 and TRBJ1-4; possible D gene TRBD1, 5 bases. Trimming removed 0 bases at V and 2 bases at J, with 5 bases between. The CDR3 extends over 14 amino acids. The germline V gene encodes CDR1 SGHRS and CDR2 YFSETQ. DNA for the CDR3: TGCGCCAGCAGCTTGGGACAGACTAATGAAAAACTGTTTTTT. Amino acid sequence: CASSLGQTNEKLFF.

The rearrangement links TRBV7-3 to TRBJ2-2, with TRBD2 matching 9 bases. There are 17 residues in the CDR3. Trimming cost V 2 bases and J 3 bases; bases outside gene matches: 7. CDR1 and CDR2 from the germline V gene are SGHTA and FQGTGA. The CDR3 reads CASSLFGGRVDTGELFF. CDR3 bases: TGTGCCAGCAGCTTATTTGGCGGGAGGGTCGACACCGGGGAGCTGTTTTTT.

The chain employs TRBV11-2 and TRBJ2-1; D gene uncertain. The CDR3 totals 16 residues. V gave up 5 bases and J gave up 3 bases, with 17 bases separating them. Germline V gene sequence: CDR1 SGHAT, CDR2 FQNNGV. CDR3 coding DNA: TGTGCCAGCAGCCCAGTCATGGGTGCGTACTACAATGAGCAGTTCTTC. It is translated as CASSPVMGAYYNEQFF.

This CDR3 reads CASSRLAGPYNEQFF. As DNA, the CDR3 is TGTGCCAGCAGCCGTCTAGCGGGACCCTACAATGAGCAGTTCTTC. This chain connects TRBV27 to TRBJ2-1; the match to TRBD2 covers 9 bases. This CDR3 has 15 residues. Trimming at V came to 6 bases and at J to 2 bases, leaving 5 bases not matched to a gene. The germline CDR1 and CDR2 sequences are MNHEY and SMNVEV (reference sequence).

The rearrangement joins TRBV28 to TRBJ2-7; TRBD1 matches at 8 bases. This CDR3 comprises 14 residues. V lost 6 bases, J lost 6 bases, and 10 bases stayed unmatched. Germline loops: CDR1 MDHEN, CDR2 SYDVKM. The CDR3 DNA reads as TGTGCCAGCAGCTCGGGACAGGTTTGGGGCGAGCAGTACTTC. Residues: CASSSGQVWGEQYF.

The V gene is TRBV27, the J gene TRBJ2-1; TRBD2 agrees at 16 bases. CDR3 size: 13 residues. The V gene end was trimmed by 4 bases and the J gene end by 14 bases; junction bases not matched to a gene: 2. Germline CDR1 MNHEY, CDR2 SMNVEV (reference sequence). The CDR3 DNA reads TGTGCCAGCAGTTCGGGACTAGCGGGAGGGGAGTTCTTC. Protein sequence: CASSSGLAGGEFF.

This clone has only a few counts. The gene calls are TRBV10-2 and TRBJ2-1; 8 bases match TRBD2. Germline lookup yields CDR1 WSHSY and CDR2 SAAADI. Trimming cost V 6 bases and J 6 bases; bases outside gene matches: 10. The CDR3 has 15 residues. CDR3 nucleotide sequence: TGCGCCAGCAGCCGGAGCGGGAGAGGTATCAATGAGCAGTTCTTC. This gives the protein CASSRSGRGINEQFF.

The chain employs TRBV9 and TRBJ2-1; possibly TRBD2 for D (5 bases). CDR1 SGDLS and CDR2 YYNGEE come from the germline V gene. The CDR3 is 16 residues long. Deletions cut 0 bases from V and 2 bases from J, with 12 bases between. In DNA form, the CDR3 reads TGTGCCAGCAGCGTAGCGGCTAGCACAACCTACAATGAGCAGTTCTTC. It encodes CASSVAASTTYNEQFF.

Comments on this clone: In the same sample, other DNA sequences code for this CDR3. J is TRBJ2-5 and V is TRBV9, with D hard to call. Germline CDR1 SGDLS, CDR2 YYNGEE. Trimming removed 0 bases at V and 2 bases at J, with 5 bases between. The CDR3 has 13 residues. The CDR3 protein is CASSVGGQETQYF. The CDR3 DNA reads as TGTGCCAGCAGCGTAGGGGGACAAGAGACCCAGTACTTC.

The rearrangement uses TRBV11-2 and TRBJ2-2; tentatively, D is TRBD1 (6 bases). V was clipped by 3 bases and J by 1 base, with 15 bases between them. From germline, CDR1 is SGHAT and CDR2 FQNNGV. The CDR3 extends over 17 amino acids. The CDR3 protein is CASSFRTGTMNTGELFF. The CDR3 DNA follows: TGTGCCAGCAGCTTCAGAACCGGGACAATGAACACCGGGGAGCTGTTTTTT.

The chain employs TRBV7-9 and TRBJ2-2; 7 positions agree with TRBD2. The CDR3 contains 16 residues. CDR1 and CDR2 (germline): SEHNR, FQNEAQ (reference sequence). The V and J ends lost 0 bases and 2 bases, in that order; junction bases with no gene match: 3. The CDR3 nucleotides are TGTGCCAGCAGCTTAGCTGCGGGAGCCAACACCGGGGAGCTGTTTTTT. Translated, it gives CASSLAAGANTGELFF.

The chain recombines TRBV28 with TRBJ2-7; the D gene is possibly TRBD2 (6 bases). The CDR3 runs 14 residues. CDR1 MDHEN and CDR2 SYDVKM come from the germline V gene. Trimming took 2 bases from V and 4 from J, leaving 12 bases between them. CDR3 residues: CASSLGGTGYEQYF. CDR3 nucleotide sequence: TGTGCCAGCAGTTTAGGAGGGACGGGTTACGAGCAGTACTTC.

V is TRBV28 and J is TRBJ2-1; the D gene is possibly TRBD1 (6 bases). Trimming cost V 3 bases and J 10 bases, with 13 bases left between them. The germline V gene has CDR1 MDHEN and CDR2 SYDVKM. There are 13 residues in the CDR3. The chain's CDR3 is CASSLLGAWEQFF. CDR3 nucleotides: TGTGCCAGCAGTTTGTTGGGGGCATGGGAGCAGTTCTTC.

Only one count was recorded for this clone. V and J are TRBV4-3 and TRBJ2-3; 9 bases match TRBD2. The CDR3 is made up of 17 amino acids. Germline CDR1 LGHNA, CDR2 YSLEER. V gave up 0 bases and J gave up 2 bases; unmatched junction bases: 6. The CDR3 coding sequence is TGCGCCAGCAGCCAAGATTTGGCTAGCGGGGCCACAGATACGCAGTATTTT. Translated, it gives CASSQDLASGATDTQYF.